A single T cell receptor beta chain is shown here with its context. No antigen is known for it. Other nucleotide sequences in the sample specify the same CDR3. This record comes from a study of shared clonotypes between healthy human individuals. Study observations and caveats: Among several donors, roughly 5.4% of naive CD4 clonotypes were found in common. Relative to clonotypes present in all four donors, those not shared had lower generation probabilities.

In the sorted-subset replicate PCRs, 150 to 200 ng DNA, some 30,000 T cell genomes, was used. The protocol was immunoSEQ multiplex PCR, while the TCRdb copy is restricted to in-frame clones and leaves out a portion. Of 2 million to 3 million clones listed, 80% to 95% were seen once; the top ten hold about 0.38%. This clonotype was sampled from a man in his late teens or twenties in good health. Some clones in this sample may be carry-over from other donors' samples. The specimen was naive CD4+ T cells from PBMCs. The subset was: CD45RA+ positively selected.

CDR3 sequence (DNA): TGTGCCAGCAGTTTAAGGGAGGAGCAGTACTTC. Its translation: CASSLREEQYF. The rearrangement uses TRBV28 and TRBJ2-7; the D gene is possibly TRBD2 (5 bases). Trimming removed 2 bases from V and 7 bases from J, with 6 bases in between. The length of the CDR3 is 11 residues. Germline V gives CDR1 MDHEN, CDR2 SYDVKM. The complete variable domain, with remaining parts taken from reference TRBV28 and TRBJ2-7, reads DVKVTQSSRYLVKRTGEKVFLECVQDMDHENMFWYRQDPGLGLRLIYFSYDVKMKEKGDIPEGYSVSREKKERFSLILESASTNQTSMYLCASSLREEQYFGPGTRLTVT.